Below are 22 T cell receptor beta chains sequenced from a single sample in a study of OX40 agonist ivuxolimab in advanced cancers. TCRdb's table, derived via immunoSEQ multiplex PCR, lists solely in-frame clones and lacks some. Of some 80,000 clones in the sample, 90% to 95% are singletons; the top ten hold around 4.4%. This material consisted of CD4+ or CD8+ T cells sorted from blood, taken in a trial of the OX40 agonist ivuxolimab. The receptors were sampled from an adult with an advanced solid tumor such as melanoma, head and neck, liver or kidney cancer.

The chain joins TRBV18 to TRBJ2-3; possibly TRBD1 for D (6 bases). This CDR3 spans 14 amino acids. Looked up from germline, CDR1 is KGHSH and CDR2 is LQKENI. V lost 7 bases and J lost 2, with 13 bases in between. Written as DNA, the CDR3 is TGTGCCAGCTACGGACAGTCGATCACAGATACGCAGTATTTT. This encodes CASYGQSITDTQYF.

This rearrangement joins TRBV19 to TRBJ2-7; D might be TRBD1 (6 bases). CDR3 length equals 14 residues. Trimming removed 2 bases from V and 7 bases from J, with 15 bases in between. Germline V lookup: CDR1 LNHDA, CDR2 SQIVND (reference sequence). The CDR3 reads CASSITGLSQEQYF. The CDR3 bases are TGTGCCAGTAGTATAACAGGGCTCTCACAAGAGCAGTACTTC.

This chain links TRBV6-5 with TRBJ1-3; no firm D call. This CDR3 spans 13 amino acids. Germline-derived CDR1 and CDR2 are MNHEY and SVGAGI. CDR3 bases: TGTGGAACAAGACCGGGCTCTGGAAACACCATATATTTT. Protein product: CGTRPGSGNTIYF.

The DNA for the CDR3 is TGCGCCAGCAGCTTGGCCCAGGGGGGCACCGGGGAGCTGTTTTTT. Translated: CASSLAQGGTGELFF. The chain carries TRBV5-1 and TRBJ2-2; the D gene is possibly TRBD1 (7 bases). Deletions cut 0 bases from V and 4 bases from J, with 10 bases between. The CDR3 sequence is 15 residues long. Germline V CDR1 and CDR2: SGHRS, YFSETQ.

V usage is TRBV27 and J usage is TRBJ2-7; tentative D call: TRBD1 (6 bases). The ends were cut back, 2 bases at V and 2 bases at J, with 10 bases in the middle. This CDR3 comprises 14 residues. The germline CDR1 and CDR2 sequences are MNHEY and SMNVEV (reference sequence). CDR3 sequence reads: CASSLKWTAYEQYF. In DNA form, the CDR3 reads TGTGCCAGCAGTTTAAAATGGACAGCCTACGAGCAGTACTTC.

The chain is built from TRBV18 and TRBJ2-4; tentatively, D is TRBD1 or TRBD2 (5 bases each). Between the trimmed V and J ends, which lost 2 bases and 6 bases, there was a span of 11 bases. CDR1 KGHSH and CDR2 LQKENI come from the germline V gene. The CDR3 has 14 amino acids. This CDR3 is CASSPNRDPNIQYF. The CDR3 bases are TGTGCCAGCTCACCAAATCGGGACCCAAACATTCAGTACTTC.

J is TRBJ1-3 and V is TRBV29-1, with 7 bases lining up with TRBD1. V lost 7 bases and J lost 0; bases outside the gene matches: 6. Germline-derived CDR1 and CDR2 are SQVTM and ANQGSEA. This CDR3 region has 14 residues. CDR3 amino acids: CSGRQGPSGNTIYF. DNA of the CDR3: TGCAGCGGTCGACAGGGCCCCTCTGGAAACACCATATATTTT.

This sequence joins TRBV5-6 and TRBJ2-5; TRBD2 is a possible D gene (5 bases). Trimming stripped 4 bases from V and 5 bases from J, with 15 bases between. The CDR3 runs to 14 residues. CDR1 is SGHDT and CDR2 is YYEEEE in the germline V gene. DNA for the CDR3: TGTGCCAGCAGCGGTCAGTTGGGAGCGGAGACCCAGTACTTC. This codes for CASSGQLGAETQYF.

A single count supports this clone. V gene TRBV7-8 combines with J gene TRBJ1-2, with 7 bases fitting TRBD1. V lost 6 bases to trimming and J lost 3 bases; unmatched junction nucleotides: 7. CDR1 SGHVS and CDR2 FQNEAQ come from the germline V gene. The CDR3 runs 14 residues. The CDR3 DNA reads TGTGCCAGCAGTCTGACAGGGCTGGACTATGGCTACACCTTC. Its protein is CASSLTGLDYGYTF.

V gene TRBV28 combines with J gene TRBJ2-5; D is possibly TRBD2 (5 bases). Trimming left V 6 bases short and J 5 bases short, with 10 bases between. Germline values: CDR1 MDHEN, CDR2 SYDVKM. The CDR3 is 12 amino acids. The CDR3 sequence is CASRAGKETQYF. The CDR3 nucleotides are TGTGCCAGCAGGGCGGGTAAGGAGACCCAGTACTTC.

The chain employs TRBV7-3 and TRBJ2-2, with TRBD2 identical over 7 bases. After removal of 5 bases from V and 2 bases from J, the junction contained 5 bases not matched to a gene. This CDR3 comprises 15 residues. The germline CDR1 and CDR2 sequences are SGHTA and FQGTGA. The CDR3 loop is CASSIPSGNTGELFF. Written as DNA, the CDR3 is TGTGCCAGCAGCATTCCTAGCGGAAACACCGGGGAGCTGTTTTTT. The full variable domain, in which reference TRBV7-3 and TRBJ2-2 provide the parts outside the CDR3, is GAGVSQTPSNKVTEKGKYVELRCDPISGHTALYWYRQSLGQGPEFLIYFQGTGAADDSGLPNDRFFAVRPEGSVSTLKIQRTERGDSAVYLCASSIPSGNTGELFFGEGSRLTVL.

This chain joins TRBV5-3 and TRBJ2-1; 10 bases line up with TRBD2. TRBV5-3 falls under the ORF class, with uncertain function. CDR3 length equals 17 residues. Trimming cost V 3 bases and J 2 bases; bases outside gene matches: 8. The CDR3 protein is CARSSHPTSGAYNEQFF. CDR3 DNA sequence: TGTGCCAGAAGCTCCCATCCTACTAGCGGGGCCTACAATGAGCAGTTCTTC.

This clone was recorded only once. The chain uses TRBV28 and TRBJ2-3; 9 bases match TRBD2. The CDR3 spans 14 residues. The germline CDR1 and CDR2 sequences are MDHEN and SYDVKM. The trim removed 7 bases at V and 6 bases at J, leaving 8 bases unmatched. This chain's CDR3 is CASIAGGIGDTQYF. For the CDR3, the DNA is TGTGCCAGCATTGCGGGAGGGATTGGGGATACGCAGTATTTT.

Written as DNA, the CDR3 is TGTGCCAGCAGTGACTATCAGGGTCGGGAGCAGTACTTC. Amino acids: CASSDYQGREQYF. The rearrangement links TRBV6-1 to TRBJ2-7; possibly TRBD1 for D (5 bases). This CDR3 comprises 13 residues. CDR1 is MNHNS and CDR2 is SASEGT in the germline V gene. Trimming took 3 bases from V and 7 from J, leaving 13 bases between them.

The chain has TRBV11-2 and TRBJ2-5; TRBD1 aligns across 12 bases. The CDR3 runs to 17 residues. Germline V gives CDR1 SGHAT, CDR2 FQNNGV. The junction had 13 bases not matched to a gene; V was cut back by 4 bases and J by 7 bases. The DNA of the CDR3 is TGTGCCAGCAGCTCAAACCCGGGACAGGGGGCTGGGGGGACCCAGTACTTC. Its protein product is CASSSNPGQGAGGTQYF.

The J gene is TRBJ2-3, the V gene TRBV2; no definite D call. V was cut by 8 bases and J by 6 bases, with 9 bases left in between. Looked up from germline, CDR1 is SNHLY and CDR2 is FYNNEI. This CDR3 has 11 amino acids. This CDR3 reads CASQVFDTQYF. The DNA for the CDR3 is TGTGCCAGCCAAGTATTCGATACGCAGTATTTT.

This rearrangement joins TRBV5-6 to TRBJ2-7; 10 bases are a match to TRBD2. The CDR3 loop spans 15 amino acids. CDR1 and CDR2 from the germline V gene are SGHDT and YYEEEE. With 3 bases clipped from V and 4 bases from J, the junction kept 7 bases outside the gene matches. The CDR3 nucleotides read TGTGCCAGCAGCTCCCCTCGGACTAGCGGATACGAGCAGTACTTC. Translated: CASSSPRTSGYEQYF.

The CDR3 DNA sequence: TGTGCCAGCAGAACCGGGGCAGGGGGCTACCAAGAGACCCAGTACTTC. Translated, it gives CASRTGAGGYQETQYF. The rearrangement links TRBV28 to TRBJ2-5; 8 bases align to TRBD1. Losses at the gene ends were 6 bases for V and 0 bases for J; bases not matched to a gene: 9. The CDR3 spans 16 residues. Germline lookup yields CDR1 MDHEN and CDR2 SYDVKM.

The rearrangement links TRBV25-1 to TRBJ2-2; the D is unclear. Trimming removed 5 bases at V and 6 bases at J, with 10 bases between. The length of the CDR3 is 13 residues. Germline V gene sequence: CDR1 MGHDK, CDR2 SYGVNS. For the CDR3, the DNA is TGTGCCAGCAGTTTTGGGATCCCCGGGGAGCTGTTTTTT. This encodes CASSFGIPGELFF.

V and J are TRBV2 and TRBJ2-5, with D perhaps matching TRBD1 (5 bases). There are 15 residues in the CDR3. V gave up 5 bases and J gave up 1 base, with 14 bases separating them. The germline V gene has CDR1 SNHLY and CDR2 FYNNEI. The CDR3 DNA reads TGTGCCAGCAGTATAATCAGGGTTAGCCAAGAGACCCAGTACTTC. This sequence encodes CASSIIRVSQETQYF.

The chain uses TRBV5-1 and TRBJ2-7; 9 nucleotides line up with TRBD1. Germline V lookup: CDR1 SGHRS, CDR2 YFSETQ. The CDR3 covers 16 residues. Trimming took 0 bases from V and 4 from J; bases not matched to a gene: 8. The CDR3 loop is CASSLGPTGGGYEQYF. The CDR3 DNA is TGCGCCAGCAGCTTGGGCCCGACAGGGGGTGGTTACGAGCAGTACTTC.

V and J are TRBV19 and TRBJ2-2; no definite D call. Trimming stripped 10 bases from V and 1 base from J, with 10 bases between. Germline CDR1 LNHDA, CDR2 SQIVND (reference sequence). This CDR3 is 13 amino acids long. The DNA for the CDR3 is TGTGCCACCATTGGGCGGAACACCGGGGAGCTGTTTTTT. Its protein product is CATIGRNTGELFF.